Listed below are T cell receptor beta chains from one sample, sequenced in a study of T cell responses to AZD1222 COVID-19 vaccine. TCRdb's copy holds only in-frame clones and misses some; the assay was immunoSEQ multiplex PCR. The profile covers roughly 120,000 clones, with approximately 89% appearing a single time and about 4.8% taken by the ten largest. Here the sequenced sample was peripheral blood, taken on day 0 of AZD1222 vaccination. The receptors come from an adult in good health. Each CDR3 is given with its conserved first and last residue. The D gene is left open where the match is weak. Clone size, where shown, is once, few, many, or a class for clones that have expanded.

D	size	V	J	CDR3	DNA
.	.	TRBV7-9	TRBJ2-1	CASSGRRTDSSYNEQFF	TGTGCCAGCAGCGGCCGCCGGACGGACAGCTCCTACAATGAGCAGTTCTTC
.	.	TRBV18	TRBJ2-7	CASSPTSGVLEQYF	TGTGCCAGCTCACCAACTTCAGGCGTTCTCGAGCAGTACTTC
TRBD2	.	TRBV19	TRBJ2-7	CASTLGSGSAEQYF	TGTGCCAGTACCCTAGGTAGCGGGTCGGCCGAGCAGTACTTC
.	.	TRBV27	TRBJ1-2	CASSWERGGYGYTF	TGTGCCAGCAGTTGGGAGCGGGGGGGCTATGGCTACACCTTC
.	few	TRBV29-1	TRBJ1-1	CSVERRGRVNTEAFF	TGCAGCGTTGAAAGAAGGGGCAGGGTGAACACTGAAGCTTTCTTT
.	.	TRBV12-3/TRBV12-4	TRBJ1-3	CASSLRGNTIYF	TGTGCCAGCAGTTTAAGAGGAAACACCATATATTTT
TRBD1	once	TRBV14	TRBJ1-1	CASSHRTGLNTEAFF	TGTGCCAGCAGCCATCGGACAGGGCTGAACACTGAAGCTTTCTTT
TRBD1	once	TRBV7-2	TRBJ2-1	CASSAGTDGNEQFF	TGTGCCAGCAGCGCCGGGACAGATGGCAATGAGCAGTTCTTC
TRBD1	.	TRBV6-5	TRBJ1-2	CASQVGTGVLHGYTF	TGTGCCAGCCAGGTGGGGACAGGGGTTCTGCATGGCTACACCTTC
.	.	TRBV28	TRBJ1-4	CATRGVGSEKLFF	TGTGCCACCCGGGGGGTTGGGTCGGAAAAACTGTTTTTT
.	medium-sized	TRBV24-1	TRBJ2-2	CATSDSPDAGELFF	TGTGCCACCAGTGATTCCCCGGACGCCGGGGAGCTGTTTTTT
.	.	TRBV28	TRBJ1-1	CASSLSRVNTEAFF	TGTGCCAGCAGTTTATCCCGGGTGAACACTGAAGCTTTCTTT
.	.	TRBV9	TRBJ2-3	CASSERTEDTQYF	TGTGCCAGCAGCGAACGGACAGAAGATACGCAGTATTTT
TRBD2	.	TRBV7-9	TRBJ2-1	CASSPMGGFDEQFF	TGTGCCAGCAGCCCTATGGGAGGGTTCGATGAGCAGTTCTTC
.	.	TRBV7-9	TRBJ2-7	CASSGTAWTPTTGEQYF	TGTGCCAGCAGCGGAACGGCCTGGACCCCGACCACTGGCGAGCAGTACTTC
.	.	TRBV12-1	TRBJ1-1	CASSSVALRGTQQGAVNTEAFF	TGTGCCAGCAGCTCCGTTGCCTTACGAGGCACACAACAGGGGGCGGTGAACACTGAAGCTTTCTTT
.	.	TRBV5-6	TRBJ2-7	CASSLDDYEQYF	TGTGCCAGCAGCTTGGATGATTACGAGCAGTACTTC
.	.	TRBV19	TRBJ2-2	CASSAGPRTGELFF	TGTGCCAGTAGTGCGGGTCCCAGGACCGGGGAGCTGTTTTTT
.	.	TRBV7-2	TRBJ2-7	CASTFGGWVEQYF	TGTGCCAGCACCTTTGGGGGTTGGGTCGAGCAGTACTTC
.	.	TRBV27	TRBJ2-7	CASSFEAASYEQYF	TGTGCCAGCAGTTTTGAGGCAGCGTCCTACGAGCAGTACTTC
.	.	TRBV6-5	TRBJ2-7	CASSYSIAWSSYEQYF	TGTGCCAGCAGTTACTCGATAGCGTGGAGCTCCTACGAGCAGTACTTC
.	.	TRBV6-2/TRBV6-3	TRBJ1-4	CASSTIQGGVEKLFF	TGTGCCAGCAGTACCATACAGGGAGGGGTGGAAAAACTGTTTTTT
.	.	TRBV10-3	TRBJ2-2	CAISASGDHTGELFF	TGTGCCATCAGTGCGTCGGGAGATCACACCGGGGAGCTGTTTTTT
.	few	TRBV2	TRBJ1-5	CASSKDGFNQPQHF	TGTGCCAGCAGCAAGGACGGCTTCAATCAGCCCCAGCATTTT
TRBD2	few	TRBV6-6	TRBJ2-1	CASSGPTSGSWNEQFF	TGTGCCAGCAGTGGTCCGACTAGCGGGAGTTGGAATGAGCAGTTCTTC
.	.	TRBV5-4	TRBJ1-4	CASSLTGSNEKLFF	TGTGCCAGCAGCTTGACAGGGAGTAATGAAAAACTGTTTTTT
TRBD1	.	TRBV30	TRBJ2-4	CAWSSGQTKNIQYF	TGTGCCTGGAGCTCGGGACAGACCAAAAACATTCAGTACTTC
TRBD2	.	TRBV2	TRBJ2-2	CASSVRGLAGGPSTGELFF	TGTGCCAGCAGTGTAAGGGGACTAGCGGGAGGGCCTTCCACCGGGGAGCTGTTTTTT
.	.	TRBV2	TRBJ2-2	CASNSQTFSTGELFF	TGTGCCAGCAATTCCCAGACCTTTAGCACCGGGGAGCTGTTTTTT
TRBD1	.	TRBV6-2/TRBV6-3	TRBJ1-2	CASSPMDRAFLGYGYTF	TGTGCCAGCAGCCCTATGGACAGGGCCTTCCTCGGCTATGGCTACACCTTC
.	.	TRBV2	TRBJ1-6	CASSVKSSYNSPLHF	TGTGCCAGCAGTGTAAAGAGCTCCTATAATTCACCCCTCCACTTT
.	.	TRBV6-5	TRBJ1-5	CASRRTVDQPQHF	TGTGCCAGCAGAAGGACGGTCGATCAGCCCCAGCATTTT
TRBD2	.	TRBV4-1	TRBJ2-7	CASSQVAGDLWEQYF	TGCGCCAGCAGCCAAGTCGCGGGAGACCTTTGGGAGCAGTACTTC
.	.	TRBV6-5	TRBJ1-5	CASRAPYSNQPQHF	TGTGCCAGCAGAGCCCCCTATAGCAATCAGCCCCAGCATTTT
.	.	TRBV30	TRBJ2-3	CAWSYTLGVQDTQYF	TGTGCCTGGAGCTATACCCTCGGAGTCCAAGATACGCAGTATTTT
.	.	TRBV6-4	TRBJ1-6	CASSDPTRDRHNSPLHF	TGTGCCAGCAGTGACCCGACCCGGGACCGCCATAATTCACCCCTCCACTTT
.	.	TRBV5-6	TRBJ1-4	CASSYRGGSPNEKLFF	TGTGCCAGCAGCTACCGGGGGGGCAGCCCGAATGAAAAACTGTTTTTT
.	.	TRBV12-3/TRBV12-4	TRBJ2-3	CASSPGTDTQYF	TGTGCCAGCAGTCCCGGGACAGATACGCAGTATTTT
.	.	TRBV19	TRBJ2-1	CASSMWGGGGENEQFF	TGTGCCAGTAGTATGTGGGGTGGAGGGGGGGAGAATGAGCAGTTCTTC
TRBD1	.	TRBV15	TRBJ1-3	CATGQGLGSGNTIYF	TGTGCCACCGGACAGGGTTTAGGCTCTGGAAACACCATATATTTT